This TCR beta chain appears in the sequencing data of a study of T cells in Graves' hyperthyroidism and ophthalmopathy. This clonotype was counted at least ten times. The target antigen is unknown. The TCR beta CDR3 regions underwent amplification using RNA transcripts as the source. A first-round RT-PCR of the TCR CDR3 used the HTBI primer set. In TCRdb, the multiplex PCR reads were re-called with MiXCR into one record per CDR3 protein. This sample has approximately 630,000 distinct CDR3 sequences, with around 16% found just once. With 8 bases removed from V and 3 bases from J, the gap between germline ends came to 13 bases. This CDR3 has 14 residues. CDR1 and CDR2 from the germline V gene are LGHDT and YNNKEL (reference sequence). The study's findings and limits: A model of 13 V-J pairs discriminated ophthalmopathy from stable hyperthyroidism. Ophthalmopathy onset followed model prediction by a median around six months.

Diagnoses were established using clinical symptoms, serum thyroxine and TRAb, thyroid ultrasound and orbital computed tomography. The TCR originated in a woman under 40 with Graves' hyperthyroidism. The sequencing input was blood. The chain joins TRBV3-1 to TRBJ1-4, with D perhaps matching TRBD1 (5 bases). CDR3 sequence: CASSRDSSNEKLFF. The CDR3 DNA sequence: TGTGCCAGCTCCCGGGACTCATCTAATGAAAAACTGTTTTTT. Variable domain in full (rest from reference TRBV3-1 and TRBJ1-4): DTAVSQTPKYLVTQMGNDKSIKCEQNLGHDTMYWYKQDSKKFLKIMFSYNNKELIINETVPNRFSPKSPDKAHLNLHINSLELGDSAVYFCASSRDSSNEKLFFGSGTQLSVL.